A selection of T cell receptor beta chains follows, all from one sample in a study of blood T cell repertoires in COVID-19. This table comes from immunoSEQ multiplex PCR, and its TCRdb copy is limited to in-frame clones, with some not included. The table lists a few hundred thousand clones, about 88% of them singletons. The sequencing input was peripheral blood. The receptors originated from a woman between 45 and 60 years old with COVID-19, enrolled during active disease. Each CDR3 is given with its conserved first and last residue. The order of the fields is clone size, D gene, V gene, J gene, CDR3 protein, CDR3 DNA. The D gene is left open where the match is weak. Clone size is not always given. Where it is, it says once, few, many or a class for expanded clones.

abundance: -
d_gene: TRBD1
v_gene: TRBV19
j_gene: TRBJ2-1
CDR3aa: CASSRTGNPYNEQFF
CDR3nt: TGTGCCAGTAGTCGGACAGGGAATCCCTACAATGAGCAGTTCTTC

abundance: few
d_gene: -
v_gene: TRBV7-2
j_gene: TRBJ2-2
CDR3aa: CASSLYQTGELFF
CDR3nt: TGTGCCAGCAGCTTATATCAGACCGGGGAGCTGTTTTTT

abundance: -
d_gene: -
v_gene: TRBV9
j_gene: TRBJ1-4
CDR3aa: CASSPLLRTVSQEKLFF
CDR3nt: TGTGCCAGCAGCCCCCTTCTGAGGACAGTGTCTCAGGAAAAACTGTTTTTT

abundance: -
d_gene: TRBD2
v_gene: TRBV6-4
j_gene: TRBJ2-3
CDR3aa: CASSETSGGTDTQYF
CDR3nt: TGTGCCAGCAGTGAGACTAGCGGGGGGACAGATACGCAGTATTTT

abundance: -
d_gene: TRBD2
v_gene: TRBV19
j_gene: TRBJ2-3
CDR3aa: CASNRGDFTDTQYF
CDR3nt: TGTGCCAGTAATCGGGGGGACTTCACAGATACGCAGTATTTT

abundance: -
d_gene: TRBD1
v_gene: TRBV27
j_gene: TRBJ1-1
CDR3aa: CASSLSWDSEAFF
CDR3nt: TGTGCCAGCAGTTTATCGTGGGACAGTGAAGCTTTCTTT

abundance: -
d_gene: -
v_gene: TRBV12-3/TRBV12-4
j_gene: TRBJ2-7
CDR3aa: CASSLGTYEQYF
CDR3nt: TGTGCCAGCAGTTTAGGTACCTACGAGCAGTACTTC

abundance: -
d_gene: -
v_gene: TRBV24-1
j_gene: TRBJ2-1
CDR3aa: CATSDLSSGEQFF
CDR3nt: TGTGCCACCAGTGATTTGTCCTCGGGGGAGCAGTTCTTC

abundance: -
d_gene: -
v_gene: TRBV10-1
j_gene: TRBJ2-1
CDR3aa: CASSERAGRNEQFF
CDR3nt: TGCGCCAGCAGTGAGAGGGCAGGGCGTAATGAGCAGTTCTTC

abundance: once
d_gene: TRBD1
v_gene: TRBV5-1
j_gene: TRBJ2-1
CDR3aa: CASSSSKLTGLVKNEQFF
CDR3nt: TGCGCCAGCAGCTCCTCGAAACTGACAGGGCTGGTAAAAAATGAGCAGTTCTTC

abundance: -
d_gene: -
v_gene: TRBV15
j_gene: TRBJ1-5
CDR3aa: CATSRETAGRSNQPQHF
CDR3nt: TGTGCCACCAGCAGAGAAACGGCAGGGAGGAGCAATCAGCCCCAGCATTTT

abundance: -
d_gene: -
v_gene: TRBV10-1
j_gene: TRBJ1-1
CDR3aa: CASSESGEGTEAFF
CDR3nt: TGCGCCAGCAGTGAGTCCGGAGAGGGAACTGAAGCTTTCTTT

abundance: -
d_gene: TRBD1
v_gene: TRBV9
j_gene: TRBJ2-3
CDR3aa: CASSVFDRGGTDTQYF
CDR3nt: TGTGCCAGCAGCGTATTCGACAGGGGTGGTACAGATACGCAGTATTTT

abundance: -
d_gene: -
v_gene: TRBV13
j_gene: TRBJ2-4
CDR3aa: CASSLKGRAKNIQYF
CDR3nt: TGTGCCAGCAGCTTAAAGGGGCGGGCCAAAAACATTCAGTACTTC

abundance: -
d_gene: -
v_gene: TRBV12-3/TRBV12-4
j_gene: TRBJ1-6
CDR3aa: CASRIMENSPLHF
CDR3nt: TGTGCCAGCAGGATCATGGAGAATTCACCCCTCCACTTT

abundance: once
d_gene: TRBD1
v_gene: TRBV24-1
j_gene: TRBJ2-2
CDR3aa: CATSSTDRGLSGTGELFF
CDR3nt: TGTGCCACTTCCTCCACGGACAGGGGGCTGTCGGGCACCGGGGAGCTGTTTTTT

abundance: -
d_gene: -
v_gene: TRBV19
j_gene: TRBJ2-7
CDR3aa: CASSIRGAPYEQYF
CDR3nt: TGTGCCAGTAGTATCAGGGGAGCACCCTACGAGCAGTACTTC

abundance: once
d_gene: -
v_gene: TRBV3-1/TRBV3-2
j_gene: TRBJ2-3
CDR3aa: CASSQVPQSDTQYF
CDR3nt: TGTGCCAGCAGCCAAGTGCCACAGTCAGATACGCAGTATTTT

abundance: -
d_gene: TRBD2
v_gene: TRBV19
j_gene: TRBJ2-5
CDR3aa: CASSIRGGQETQYF
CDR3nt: TGTGCCAGTAGTATCCGGGGGGGCCAAGAGACCCAGTACTTC

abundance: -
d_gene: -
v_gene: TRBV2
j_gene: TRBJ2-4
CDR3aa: CASTEGMDKNIQYF
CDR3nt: TGTGCCAGCACGGAGGGGATGGACAAAAACATTCAGTACTTC

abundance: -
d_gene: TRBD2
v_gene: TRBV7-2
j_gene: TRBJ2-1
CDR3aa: CASSFPRAGVLEQFF
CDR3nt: TGTGCCAGCAGCTTTCCAAGAGCGGGGGTTCTTGAGCAGTTCTTC

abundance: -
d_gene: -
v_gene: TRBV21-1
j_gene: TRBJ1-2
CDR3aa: CASSSRRAALYGYTF
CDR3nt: TGTGCCAGCAGCTCTCGGCGGGCGGCGCTCTATGGCTACACCTTC

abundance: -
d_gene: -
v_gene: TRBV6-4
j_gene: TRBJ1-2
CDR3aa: CASSDGGYGYTF
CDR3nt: TGTGCCAGCAGTGATGGAGGGTATGGCTACACCTTC

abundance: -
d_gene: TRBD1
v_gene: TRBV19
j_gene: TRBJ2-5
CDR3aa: CASSEGQGRETQYF
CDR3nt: TGTGCCAGTTCGGAGGGACAGGGCAGAGAGACCCAGTACTTC

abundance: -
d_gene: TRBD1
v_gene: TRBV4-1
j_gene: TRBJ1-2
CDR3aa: CASSQGINRGLYGYTF
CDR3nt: TGCGCCAGCAGCCAAGGGATCAACAGGGGACTCTATGGCTACACCTTC

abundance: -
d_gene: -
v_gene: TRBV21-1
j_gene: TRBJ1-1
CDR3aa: CASPGQGLNTEAFF
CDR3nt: TGTGCCAGCCCGGGACAGGGGTTGAACACTGAAGCTTTCTTT

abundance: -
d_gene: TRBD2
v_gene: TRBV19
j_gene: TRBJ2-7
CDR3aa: CASTWGGEQYF
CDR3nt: TGTGCCAGTACCTGGGGGGGCGAGCAGTACTTC

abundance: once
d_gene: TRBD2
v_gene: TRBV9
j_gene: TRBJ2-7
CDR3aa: CASSPRRGGYEQYF
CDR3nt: TGTGCCAGCAGCCCTAGGCGGGGGGGCTACGAGCAGTACTTC

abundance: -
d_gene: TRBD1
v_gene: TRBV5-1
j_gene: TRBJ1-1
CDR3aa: CASSPTTGGVSEAFF
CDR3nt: TGCGCCAGCAGCCCGACAACAGGGGGGGTTTCTGAAGCTTTCTTT

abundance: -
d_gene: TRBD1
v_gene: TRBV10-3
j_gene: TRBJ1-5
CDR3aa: CAIRKQGNQPQHF
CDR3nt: TGTGCCATCAGGAAACAGGGGAATCAGCCCCAGCATTTT

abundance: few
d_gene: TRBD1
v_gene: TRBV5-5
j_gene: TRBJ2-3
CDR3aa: CASSTPGTGGIISTDTQYF
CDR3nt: TGTGCCAGCAGCACCCCCGGGACAGGGGGAATCATCAGCACAGATACGCAGTATTTT

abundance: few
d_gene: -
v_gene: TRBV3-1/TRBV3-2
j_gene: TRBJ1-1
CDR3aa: CASSQPGVMNTEAFF
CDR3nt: TGTGCCAGCAGCCAACCAGGGGTCATGAACACTGAAGCTTTCTTT

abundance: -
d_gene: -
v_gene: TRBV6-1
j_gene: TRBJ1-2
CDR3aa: CASSEIGLGRVYGYTF
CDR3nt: TGTGCCAGCAGTGAAATTGGTTTGGGCAGGGTCTATGGCTACACCTTC

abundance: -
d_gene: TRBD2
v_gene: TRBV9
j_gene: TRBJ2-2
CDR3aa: CASSPLGGGAGELFF
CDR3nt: TGTGCCAGCAGCCCCCTCGGCGGGGGGGCCGGGGAGCTGTTTTTT

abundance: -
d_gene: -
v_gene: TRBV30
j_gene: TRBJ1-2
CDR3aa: CALSPLGLYGYTF
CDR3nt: TGTGCCTTATCCCCCCTGGGCCTCTATGGCTACACCTTC

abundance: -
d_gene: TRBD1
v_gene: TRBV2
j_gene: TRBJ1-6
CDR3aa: CASRVYRGNSPLHF
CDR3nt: TGTGCCAGCAGGGTCTACAGGGGTAATTCACCCCTCCACTTT

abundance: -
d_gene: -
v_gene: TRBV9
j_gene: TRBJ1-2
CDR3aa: CASSDTSREGYTF
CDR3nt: TGTGCCAGCAGCGACACGAGCAGGGAAGGCTACACCTTC